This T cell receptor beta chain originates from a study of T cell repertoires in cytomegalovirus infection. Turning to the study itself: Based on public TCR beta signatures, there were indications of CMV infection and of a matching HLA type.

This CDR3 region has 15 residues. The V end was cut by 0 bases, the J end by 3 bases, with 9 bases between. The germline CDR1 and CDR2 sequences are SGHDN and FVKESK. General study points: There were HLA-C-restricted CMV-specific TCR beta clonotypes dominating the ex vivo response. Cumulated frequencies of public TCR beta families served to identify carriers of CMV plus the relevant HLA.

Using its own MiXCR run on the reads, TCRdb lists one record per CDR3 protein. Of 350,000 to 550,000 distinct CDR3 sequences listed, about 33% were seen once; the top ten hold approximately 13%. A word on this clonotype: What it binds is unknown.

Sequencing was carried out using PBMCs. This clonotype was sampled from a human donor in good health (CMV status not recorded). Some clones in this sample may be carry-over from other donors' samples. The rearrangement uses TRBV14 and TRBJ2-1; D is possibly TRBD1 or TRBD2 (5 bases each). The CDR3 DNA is TGTGCCAGCAGCCAAGATGGGGGAATCTACAATGAGCAGTTCTTC. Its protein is CASSQDGGIYNEQFF.